The entry that follows covers one T cell receptor (beta chain) sequence. In the authors' methods: Amplifying reference gene primers gave estimates of nucleated cell counts. Repertoires were generated with immunoSEQ multiplex PCR, while TCRdb's copy carries only in-frame clones and drops some. V, J and clone size derive from that table, while D and trimming were established from the DNA sequence. The sample includes more than 10,000 clones, nearly 95% seen only once; the top ten take about 28%. This sample is drawn from a study of blood T cell repertoires in COVID-19. Study as a whole: Spain, Italy and the United States supplied samples that represented acute and convalescent COVID-19. In each case, the material was cDNA or gDNA derived from T cells, B-cell-depleted T cells, or PBMCs.

Looked up from germline, CDR1 is SGHKS and CDR2 is YYEKEE (reference sequence). The V and J ends lost 2 bases and 3 bases respectively, with 9 bases between them. The CDR3 is 13 residues long. This sequence joins TRBV5-5 and TRBJ2-7; no clear D. The receptor comes from a woman in her seventies with active COVID-19. The sequenced sample was peripheral blood. The CDR3 is CASSFGAGYEQYF. CDR3 in DNA: TGTGCCAGCAGCTTTGGAGCCGGCTACGAGCAGTACTTC. Looking up the rest from reference TRBV5-5 and TRBJ2-7 gives the full variable domain: DAGVTQSPTHLIKTRGQQVTLRCSPISGHKSVSWYQQVLGQGPQFIFQYYEKEERGRGNFPDRFSARQFPNYSSELNVNALLLGDSALYLCASSFGAGYEQYFGPGTRLTVT.